The rows below give T cell receptor beta chains drawn from one sample of a study of CD8+ T cells in alopecia areata. Generated by immunoSEQ multiplex PCR, the TCRdb table keeps only in-frame clones and is missing some. The sample lists 100,000 to 150,000 clones, around 45% occurring once. Sequenced: NKG2D-low CD8+ T cells sorted from blood. The receptors derive from a human donor with alopecia areata. The CDR3 runs from the conserved cysteine through the conserved F or W. Fields, in order: V gene, CDR3 length, J gene, D gene, clone size, CDR3 DNA, CDR3 protein. A D gene is named only where the DNA matches it firmly. Part of the rows lack a size; the others show once, few, many or a class for expanded clones.

>TRBV29-1|14|TRBJ2-5|TRBD2|few
TGCAGCGTTGTAGGGACTAGCGGAGAAGAGACCCAGTACTTC
CSVVGTSGEETQYF
>TRBV9|10|TRBJ1-2|.|.
TGTGCCAGCAAGGGAATGGGCTACACCTTC
CASKGMGYTF
>TRBV14|13|TRBJ2-5|.|few
TGTGCCAGCAGCCAAGAGGGAGGAGAGACCCAGTACTTC
CASSQEGGETQYF
>TRBV29-1|14|TRBJ2-1|TRBD2|.
TGCAGCGCTGGACTAGCGGGGGGGCGGAATGAGCAGTTCTTC
CSAGLAGGRNEQFF
>TRBV29-1|13|TRBJ2-2|.|.
TGCAGCGTTGGACGCAGTGACACCGGGGAGCTGTTTTTT
CSVGRSDTGELFF
>TRBV29-1|14|TRBJ2-7|.|.
TGCAGCGTTGAGGGACGGGACTCTTCCTACGAGCAGTACTTC
CSVEGRDSSYEQYF
>TRBV29-1|12|TRBJ1-2|.|.
TGCAGCGTCCCGGACAGAAACTATGGCTACACCTTC
CSVPDRNYGYTF
>TRBV25-1|17|TRBJ1-1|.|.
TGTGCCAGCAGTGAAGGGAACGGGGCCGGGACGAACACTGAAGCTTTCTTT
CASSEGNGAGTNTEAFF
>TRBV29-1|14|TRBJ2-1|TRBD2|.
TGCAGCGGCGGTGGCCTAGCGGGAGTTAATGAGCAGTTCTTC
CSGGGLAGVNEQFF
>TRBV2|15|TRBJ2-5|TRBD2|.
TGTGCCAGCAGTGACCAGCGGGGGTACCAAGAGACCCAGTACTTC
CASSDQRGYQETQYF
>TRBV14|13|TRBJ2-2|.|few
TGTGCCAGCAGCCAGATGGTTCCCGGGGAGCTGTTTTTT
CASSQMVPGELFF
>TRBV5-6|14|TRBJ2-1|.|.
TGTGCCAGCAGCCGGTGGGGGGGCGAGGATGAGCAGTTCTTC
CASSRWGGEDEQFF
>TRBV27|13|TRBJ2-5|.|.
TGTGCCAGCAGTTTTATCCCCCAAGAGACCCAGTACTTC
CASSFIPQETQYF
>TRBV5-6|13|TRBJ1-1|.|.
TGTGCCAGCGTCCTCCGCCCGAACACTGAAGCTTTCTTT
CASVLRPNTEAFF
>TRBV11-3|13|TRBJ2-7|.|.
TGTGCCAGCAGCTGGGCGACAGTCCACGAGCAGTACTTC
CASSWATVHEQYF
>TRBV29-1|13|TRBJ2-7|.|.
TGCAGCGTTCTACAGGCGGAGGTCTACGAGCAGTACTTC
CSVLQAEVYEQYF
>TRBV30|14|TRBJ2-2|.|.
TGTGCCTATGAACCCCGGGCCTACACCGGGGAGCTGTTTTTT
CAYEPRAYTGELFF
>TRBV29-1|11|TRBJ2-3|.|few
TGCAGCGTTGAAGGGCGGGATACGCAGTATTTT
CSVEGRDTQYF
>TRBV29-1|15|TRBJ1-1|TRBD1|.
TGCAGCACATATCATCGTGGCAGGGGGTTGGCTGAAGCTTTCTTT
CSTYHRGRGLAEAFF
>TRBV2|14|TRBJ2-7|.|few
TGTGCCAGCGCCTCAGACCGAGCAAACTACGAGCAGTACTTC
CASASDRANYEQYF
>TRBV4-1|16|TRBJ2-5|TRBD2|many
TGCGCCAGCAGCCCCCGGACTAGCGGGGGGCAAGAGACCCAGTACTTC
CASSPRTSGGQETQYF
>TRBV2|15|TRBJ2-3|TRBD2|few
TGTGCCAGCAGCCTCAGCGGGACTAGCACAGATACGCAGTATTTT
CASSLSGTSTDTQYF
>TRBV25-1|17|TRBJ2-5|TRBD1|.
TGTGCCAGCAGTGAAAGAATGCACAGGGGGCGGCAGGAGACCCAGTACTTC
CASSERMHRGRQETQYF
>TRBV11-1|16|TRBJ2-5|.|few
TGTGCCAGCAGCGAGCCCGCTATCGGGCCGTCGGAGACCCAGTACTTC
CASSEPAIGPSETQYF
>TRBV29-1|12|TRBJ1-1|.|.
TGCAGCGTTAATACCCTTTACACTGAAGCTTTCTTT
CSVNTLYTEAFF
>TRBV29-1|15|TRBJ2-4|.|.
TGCAGCGTTGAAGGGGACACCCCCGGGGGAAACATTCAGTACTTC
CSVEGDTPGGNIQYF
>TRBV10-1|20|TRBJ2-2|TRBD2|few
TGCGCCAGCAGTGATAATAGAGCCGGGACTAGCGGAAGGAACACCGGGGAGCTGTTTTTT
CASSDNRAGTSGRNTGELFF
>TRBV20-1|10|TRBJ2-1|.|.
TGCAGTGCTACCTCCAATGAGCAGTTCTTC
CSATSNEQFF
>TRBV6-5|15|TRBJ2-2|TRBD1|.
TGTGCCAGCAGCGCCGGGACAGGGGAAACCGGGGAGCTGTTTTTT
CASSAGTGETGELFF
>TRBV29-1|12|TRBJ2-7|.|.
TGCAGCGTTGGAAACCATCCCTACGAGCAGTACTTC
CSVGNHPYEQYF
>TRBV11-2|13|TRBJ2-7|.|.
TGTGCCAGCGGGAGTACAGGGTACCACGAGCAGTACTTC
CASGSTGYHEQYF
>TRBV23-1|15|TRBJ2-5|.|.
TGCGCCAGCAGTCCCCGCGGGGATCCTCAAGAGACCCAGTACTTC
CASSPRGDPQETQYF
>TRBV29-1|15|TRBJ1-1|.|few
TGCAGCGTGCCCATTGTCTCCCTTCGCGGCTCGGGTGCTTTCTTT
CSVPIVSLRGSGAFF
>TRBV4-1|14|TRBJ1-2|TRBD1|.
TGCGCCAGCAGCCAAGAGCCAGGGACAGATGGCTACACCTTC
CASSQEPGTDGYTF
>TRBV5-1|16|TRBJ1-1|.|.
TGCGCCAGCAGCTTGGTGGCCGGGGGGCAAGGCACTGAAGCTTTCTTT
CASSLVAGGQGTEAFF
>TRBV29-1|13|TRBJ2-7|TRBD1|.
TGCAGCGGCACAGGGGGCGAAGAGTACGAGCAGTACTTC
CSGTGGEEYEQYF
>TRBV4-1|16|TRBJ2-3|TRBD2|.
TGCGCCAGCAGCCCGACTAGCGGGGGGGCCACAGATACGCAGTATTTT
CASSPTSGGATDTQYF
>TRBV29-1|13|TRBJ2-7|.|few
TGCAGCGTTGAATGGGACGACTCCTACGAGCAGTACTTC
CSVEWDDSYEQYF
>TRBV29-1|13|TRBJ2-1|.|.
TGCAGTTTGGCAGGGCAAAGTTACAATGAGCAGTTCTTC
CSLAGQSYNEQFF
>TRBV6-6|15|TRBJ2-6|.|.
TGTGCCAGCAGTTACGGGAGCTCTGGGGCCAACGTCCTGACTTTC
CASSYGSSGANVLTF
>TRBV28|17|TRBJ2-4|.|few
TGTGCCAGCAGCCGCCCGTCGGGGATCGGAGCCAAAAACATTCAGTACTTC
CASSRPSGIGAKNIQYF
>TRBV27|15|TRBJ1-1|.|few
TGTGCCAGCAGTTCCCCAGGGGCTCCTCGGACTGAAGCTTTCTTT
CASSSPGAPRTEAFF
>TRBV7-9|11|TRBJ2-1|.|few
TGTGCCAGCACAGAGGTCAATGAGCAGTTCTTC
CASTEVNEQFF
>TRBV29-1|13|TRBJ2-7|.|few
TGCAGCGTTGTAGGTAAAGGAGCCTACGAGCAGTACTTC
CSVVGKGAYEQYF
>TRBV29-1|13|TRBJ2-3|.|once
TGCAGCGCCCCGGGGGAAAGCACAGATACGCAGTATTTT
CSAPGESTDTQYF
>TRBV29-1|12|TRBJ2-3|TRBD2|.
TGCAGCGTTGGCGGGGGTGGAGATACGCAGTATTTT
CSVGGGGDTQYF
>TRBV29-1|14|TRBJ2-1|TRBD1|.
TGCAGCGGAATGGGACAGGGGAGCTACAATGAGCAGTTCTTC
CSGMGQGSYNEQFF
>TRBV30|13|TRBJ2-7|.|.
TGTGCCTGGAGTGGAGGGTTTGGTGACGAGCAGTACTTC
CAWSGGFGDEQYF
>TRBV29-1|13|TRBJ1-4|TRBD1|few
TGCAGCGCATTGGGACAGATTAATGAAAAACTGTTTTTT
CSALGQINEKLFF
>TRBV7-9|15|TRBJ2-5|.|.
TGTGCCAGCAGCCCCATGCCCGGACGGCAAGAGACCCAGTACTTC
CASSPMPGRQETQYF
>TRBV28|13|TRBJ2-5|TRBD1|.
TGTGCCACCGACGGGACAGGTCAAGAGACCCAGTACTTC
CATDGTGQETQYF
>TRBV9|12|TRBJ1-2|.|.
TGTGCCAGCTTACGAGAAGGTGGTGGCTACACCTTC
CASLREGGGYTF
>TRBV29-1|16|TRBJ2-3|.|.
TGCAGCGTGGAGGGTGAGATGGGGGGACGAACAGATACGCAGTATTTT
CSVEGEMGGRTDTQYF
>TRBV30|11|TRBJ2-2|.|few
TGTGCCTGGGAAGGAACCGGGGAGCTGTTTTTT
CAWEGTGELFF
>TRBV11-2|17|TRBJ2-1|.|.
TGTGCCAGCAGCCTGATCCATGGGGGCGCTCGGGACAATGAGCAGTTCTTC
CASSLIHGGARDNEQFF